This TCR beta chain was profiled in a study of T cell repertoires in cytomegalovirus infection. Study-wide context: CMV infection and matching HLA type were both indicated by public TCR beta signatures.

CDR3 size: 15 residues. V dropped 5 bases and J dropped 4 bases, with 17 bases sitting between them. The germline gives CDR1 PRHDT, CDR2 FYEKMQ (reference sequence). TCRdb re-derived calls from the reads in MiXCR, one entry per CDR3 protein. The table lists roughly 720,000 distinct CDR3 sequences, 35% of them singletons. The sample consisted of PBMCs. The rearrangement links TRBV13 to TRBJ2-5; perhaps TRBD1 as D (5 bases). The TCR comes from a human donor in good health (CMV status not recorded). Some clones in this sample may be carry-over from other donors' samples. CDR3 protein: CASSRRGSRGETQYF. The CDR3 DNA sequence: TGTGCCAGCAGCCGAAGGGGATCTCGAGGAGAGACCCAGTACTTC.